This TCR beta chain was found in a study of PD-L1 blockade in urothelial cancer (dated by TCRdb to 2016 to 2017). Describing the broader study: Therapy was started in the mid-2010s for all patients, and atezolizumab 1,200 mg was administered intravenously every 3 weeks. About 85% of the roughly 29 patients were identified as males with urothelial cancer of bladder origin, and a prior smoking history was reported by 18 of 29 patients. Patients had an ECOG performance status of 0 or 1 and had received between 0 and 3 prior chemotherapy regimens. Blood samples were analyzed at 3 weeks after treatment start (second dose) and at 6 weeks after treatment start. Blood samples gave a median of about 130,000 T cells and 82,636 unique TCRs, with a median clonality of around 0.074. The study, an exploratory multi-omic analysis, examined somatic, immune and clinical correlates of response to PD-L1 blockade with atezolizumab in urothelial cancer. Pretreatment tumor samples and matched peripheral blood, collected serially before and after atezolizumab treatment, underwent TCR sequencing. Progression-free survival longer than 6 months counted as durable clinical benefit, and TCR features were additionally tested against both progression-free and overall survival. Whole exome sequencing and RNA sequencing of pretreatment tumors were performed alongside TCR sequencing in the same patients. Some ten patients reached durable clinical benefit, while 20 patients did not. Pretreatment blood TCR-seq was available for about 28 patients, at least one posttreatment blood collection was obtained for about 24 patients, and tumor TCR-seq was available for about 24 patients.

The germline V gene (reference sequence) specifies LNHDA as CDR1 and SQIVND as CDR2. CDR3 length: 14 amino acids, cysteine to phenylalanine. Only CDR3 DNA is held: 42 bases, read in frame from base 1. The junction carries 15 bases between V and J, which are trimmed by 5 bases and 10 bases respectively. Interpreted using the paper, the time point label stands for: pretreatment peripheral blood. A total of 25 to 30 patients with locally advanced or metastatic urothelial carcinoma, treated at Memorial Sloan Kettering on a trial protocol, made up the cohort. Peripheral blood mononuclear cells were collected pretreatment and during treatment, with between 1 and 8 total time points per patient. The Qiagen DNeasy Blood extraction kit was used to purify genomic DNA from total PBMCs and from tumor samples. PBMCs were collected pretreatment and during treatment and were isolated and stored as previously described.

Study-wide findings and limitations: Among patients with durable benefit, tumor-associated TCR clones showed greater expansion in peripheral blood 3 weeks after treatment started (n ≈ 20, p = 0.022). A pretreatment peripheral blood TCR clonality below the median was linked to improved progression-free and overall survival. Because the sample size was small (n = 29) and many of the analyses were exploratory, the results are meant to be hypothesis-generating.

This clone came up once. Its antigen has not been determined. One base away there is no much larger clone; base qualities are not given. Each PCR received spiked-in synthetic TCR analog templates so that absolute template abundance could be estimated from read counts. TCRbeta CDR3 regions were amplified from genomic DNA with bias-controlled V and J gene primers using the immunoSEQ assay. Rearranged TCRbeta segments were sequenced at approximately 20X coverage. The authors processed their data as follows. Sequencing errors were corrected by clustering, and CDR3s were annotated against IMGT so that V, D and J genes could be assigned. Out-of-frame and stop-codon sequences were excluded, and only productive TCRbeta rearrangements were used in downstream analyses. To compute clonality, Shannon entropy was normalized by the log of the number of unique productive sequences and then subtracted from one. Fisher's exact test with Benjamini-Hochberg correction, using a cutoff of adjusted p below 0.01, was how clones that differed between time points or between blood and tumor were identified. As stored in TCRdb, this immuneACCESS dataset retains in-frame rearrangements with V and J assigned. A fraction of the clones does not appear; measured against another copy, unresolved V genes explain less than half of the discrepancy, and the remainder lacks a known reason. V and J calls and clone size are those listed in that table; D and trimming were worked out from the DNA. Counted in this sample were about 50,000 clones; about 86% of them appeared once. The ten largest clones represent roughly 3.3% of the sample.

Specimen: PBMCs, collected around atezolizumab (anti-PD-L1) treatment. This sequence uses TRBV19 and TRBJ1-6, with TRBD1 as a weak D call on 5 bases. The receptor's source is a man between 65 and 85 years old with urothelial cancer. The nucleotide sequence reads as follows: TGTGCCAGTAGTGTTCAGGGTAATGGATCACCCCTCCACTTT. This is translated as CASSVQGNGSPLHF.